This T cell receptor beta chain was obtained from a study of radiation and T cells in renal cell carcinoma. Study-wide background: Nephrectomy followed 15 Gy stereotactic body radiation by 4 weeks. The study's findings and limits: Without pretreatment biopsies, baseline tumor clonotype presence was undetermined.

Stated time point: blood 2 weeks post-SBRT. Noted treatment: 15 Gy SBRT to primary tumor, nephrectomy 4 weeks later. Blood was sampled at baseline, 2 weeks and 4 weeks after SBRT. This renal cell carcinoma was of the clear cell type. Assay used: immunoSEQ multiplex PCR; TCRdb lists only in-frame clones, some missing. The sample has over 60,000 clones, 70% to 90% seen once. V shed 1 base, J shed 2 bases, and the junction held 6 bases outside the gene matches. The CDR3 length is 17 residues. In germline, CDR1 is LGHNA, CDR2 YNFKEQ. In the case of this clone: Its antigen is as yet unknown.

This rearrangement joins TRBV4-2 to TRBJ2-4; 9 nucleotides match TRBD2. This receptor was identified in a woman aged 45-60 years with renal cell carcinoma. Sample: blood, taken from a patient whose treatment included radiotherapy and nephrectomy. The CDR3 protein is CASSQVGAGGSKNIQYF. In DNA, the CDR3 is TGTGCCAGCAGCCAAGTGGGAGCGGGAGGCTCCAAAAACATTCAGTACTTC.